The 10 T cell receptor beta chains given below trace back to one sample, sequenced in a study of T cells after yellow fever vaccination. TCRdb recomputed calls from the 5' RACE reads with MiXCR, one row per CDR3 protein. Here the sample spans approximately 74,000 distinct CDR3 sequences, about 6.6% being singletons. The sample in question was CD8+ T cells sorted from PBMCs, obtained 5 days after the first yellow fever vaccination. The receptors come from a man aged 18 to 29 who received the YFV17D yellow fever vaccine.

In its sample, this clonotype was seen a few times. The chain links TRBV27 to TRBJ2-6, with D unresolved. The CDR3 spans 15 residues. The V end lost 2 bases, the J end lost 0 bases, and 5 bases lay between the germline ends. Germline-derived CDR1 and CDR2 are MNHEY and SMNVEV (reference sequence). CDR3 in DNA: TGTGCCAGCAGTTTAGCGAGCTCTGGGGCCAACGTCCTGACTTTC. This gives the protein CASSLASSGANVLTF.

In its sample, this clonotype was seen many times. This chain uses TRBV12-3 or TRBV12-4 with TRBJ2-2, with 9 positions matching TRBD1. V shed 4 bases and J 1 base; nucleotides not matched to a gene: 16. The CDR3 is 20 residues long. The CDR3 bases are TGTGCCAGCAGTTCCTCAAACGGGGTTCCGGGACAGGGGAACACCGGGGAGCTGTTTTTT. This encodes CASSSSNGVPGQGNTGELFF.

This clonotype was counted ten times or more. The genes are TRBV27 and TRBJ2-3; D unresolved. Germline values: CDR1 MNHEY, CDR2 SMNVEV (reference sequence). This CDR3 is built from 17 residues. Trimming took 3 bases from V and 0 from J, leaving 16 bases between them. The CDR3, as DNA: TGTGCCAGCAGTTTTTTTTCTCCCCTCCTGAGCACAGATACGCAGTATTTT. Its protein is CASSFFSPLLSTDTQYF.

There are a few counts of this clonotype. The chain carries TRBV20-1 and TRBJ2-3, with 14 bases matching TRBD2. Looked up from germline, CDR1 is DFQATT and CDR2 is SNEGSKA (reference sequence). V lost 0 bases and J lost 5; bases outside the gene matches: 1. CDR3 length: 15 amino acids. CDR3 DNA: TGCAGTGCTAGAGACGGGACTAGCGGGGGAGATACGCAGTATTTT. This gives the protein CSARDGTSGGDTQYF.

This clonotype was counted at least ten times. The chain uses TRBV4-3 and TRBJ2-1; possibly TRBD1 or TRBD2 for D (7 bases each). Between the trimmed V and J ends, which lost 4 bases and 7 bases, there was a span of 20 bases. From germline, CDR1 is LGHNA and CDR2 YSLEER. This CDR3 has 16 residues. DNA of the CDR3: TGCGCCAGCAGCCCAGGGGGGGGAAGGGATGATAATGAGCAGTTCTTC. Its protein product is CASSPGGGRDDNEQFF.

This clonotype was recorded a few times. This chain joins TRBV5-1 and TRBJ2-1; 12 nucleotides agree with TRBD1. Germline loops: CDR1 SGHRS, CDR2 YFSETQ. The CDR3 sequence is 15 residues long. V trimming: 3 bases; J trimming: 7 bases; junction bases outside the gene matches: 5. CDR3 sequence (DNA): TGCGCCAGCAGCTGGGGGACAGGGGGCTTGAATGAGCAGTTCTTC. Its translation: CASSWGTGGLNEQFF.

This clonotype is classed as medium-sized. The gene calls are TRBV4-1 and TRBJ1-5, with D unresolved. V lost 0 bases and J 4 bases, leaving 10 bases between the germline ends. Germline CDR1 is MGHRA and CDR2 is YSYEKL. The CDR3 sequence is 15 residues long. The CDR3 DNA is TGCGCCAGCAGCCAAGAGTTTGGAGCTAATCAGCCCCAGCATTTT. This encodes CASSQEFGANQPQHF.

CDR3: CASSLDSLYGYTF. In DNA, the CDR3 is TGTGCCAGCAGCTTGGACAGCCTCTATGGCTACACCTTC. The chain carries TRBV7-2 and TRBJ1-2; a possible D gene is TRBD1 (6 bases). Germline values: CDR1 SGHTA, CDR2 FQGNSA. The CDR3 is made up of 13 amino acids. V was cut by 3 bases and J by 4 bases, with 9 bases left in between.

The chain has TRBV5-1 and TRBJ2-1, with 8 nucleotides matching TRBD2. Unmatched junction bases numbered 5, after V lost 1 base and J lost 8 bases. This CDR3 spans 14 amino acids. Germline assignment: CDR1 SGHRS and CDR2 YFSETQ. In DNA, the CDR3 is TGCGCCAGCAGCTTGCGGGGGGGCCTGGATGAGCAGTTCTTC. Protein product: CASSLRGGLDEQFF.

The sample holds many counts of this clonotype. This chain links TRBV12-3 or TRBV12-4 with TRBJ2-2; tentatively, D is TRBD1 (6 bases). Trimming took off 2 bases at V and 7 bases at J, with 11 bases between the two ends. CDR3 length: 14 amino acids. The CDR3 bases are TGTGCCAGCAGTTTATTGGGGGCGGGCGGGGAGCTGTTTTTT. Amino acid sequence: CASSLLGAGGELFF.